This T cell receptor beta chain was identified in a study of OX40 agonist ivuxolimab in advanced cancers. Unmatched junction bases numbered 1, after V lost 4 bases and J lost 4 bases. The CDR3 has 14 amino acids. Germline lookup yields CDR1 SGHVS and CDR2 FQNEAQ. This clone is medium-sized within its sample. Using immunoSEQ multiplex PCR, the repertoire was profiled, and TCRdb retains in-frame clones only, with some absent. The table includes tens of thousands of clones, about 86% detected once. The TCR originated in an adult with an advanced solid tumor such as melanoma, head and neck, liver or kidney cancer. The sequenced sample was CD4+ or CD8+ T cells sorted from blood, obtained in a trial of the OX40 agonist ivuxolimab. This sequence joins TRBV7-8 and TRBJ2-1; 10 nucleotides align to TRBD2. The chain's CDR3 is CASSYSGGYNEQFF. In DNA, the CDR3 is TGTGCCAGCAGCTATAGCGGGGGGTACAATGAGCAGTTCTTC.